The present T cell receptor (beta chain) was sequenced within a study of T cells in Graves' hyperthyroidism and ophthalmopathy (dated by TCRdb to between 2019 and 2020). About the investigation overall: Peripheral blood was sampled at the time of initial diagnosis, prior to any treatment. Prospective prediction of ophthalmopathy was tested in an independent validation cohort of 18 hyperthyroidism patients and 15 to 17 patients who later progressed to ophthalmopathy. A discovery cohort of about 96 patients, roughly 43 with Graves' ophthalmopathy and 55 to 65 with stable Graves' hyperthyroidism, was used to find distinguishing TCR V-J signatures. In about 6 Graves' hyperthyroidism patients, the study also compared T-cell repertoires from thyroid tissue with T-cell repertoires from blood. The paper reports TCR Vbeta CDR3 sequencing of some 140 peripheral blood samples: 40 to 45 ophthalmopathy, 70 to 85 hyperthyroidism and some 17 progressor patients. Once sampling was done, hyperthyroidism patients were given methimazole at a starting dose of 30 mg daily, whereas ophthalmopathy patients were given high-dose intravenous methylprednisolone. The 100 discovery patients were divided at random into training and test sets in a 7:3 ratio. Broader findings and caveats from the paper: Ophthalmopathy was separated from stable hyperthyroidism by a 13 V-J signature model, with 85% to 90% sensitivity and approximately 84% specificity obtained in cross-validation and 80%/75% obtained in testing. Most expanded thyroid clonotypes (frequency above 0.001) were also detected in blood, suggesting blood repertoires may reflect thyroid immune responses. In validation, the model predicted progression to ophthalmopathy with about 71% sensitivity and 72% to 75% specificity, a median of around 6.6 months before onset. Sample size was not statistically predetermined, and blinding of investigators to group allocation was not performed.

Comment on this clonotype: Its specific antigen is unknown. It has no much larger one-base neighbor in the sample; base qualities were not kept.

V gives up 0 bases and J gives up 1 base, and the segment between their germline ends measures 10 bases. The CDR1 and CDR2 encoded by the germline V gene are SGHRS and YFSETQ. From its cysteine to its phenylalanine, the CDR3 spans 15 amino acids. Kept here is only the CDR3 DNA, which spans 45 bases and is read in frame from base 1. TCR beta CDR3 regions were amplified from RNA transcripts. For the first round of RT-PCR on the TCR CDR3, the HTBI primer set was used together with the Qiagen OneStep RT-PCR kit. The libraries were constructed in a second round of multiplex PCR and then size-selected and purified. The libraries were sequenced on an Illumina HiSeq2000 using paired-end 100 bp reads. The paper's processing steps were these. Raw data were processed with SOAPnuke, discarding reads with adapters, uncalled bases, mean Phred below 15, or no exact constant-primer or identifier match. COPE v1.2.5 was used to merge the high-quality paired reads, and each unique nucleotide sequence was defined as a clonotype. Clonotypes were aligned to IMGT TRBV, TRBD and TRBJ reference segments using MiTCR v1.1. The analysis included only V-J combinations with a frequency above 0.0001, which together covered 99.2% of the repertoires. The TCS score was defined as F50 (clonal expansion) divided by E x V (chaos), with BLOSUM62-based TCRdist calculated between CDR3 peptides within each V-J. Welch's t-statistics and random forest reduced several hundred V-J features to about 12, which were used in a naive Bayes classifier (R e1071). TCRdb reprocessing: public reads trimmed at Q25 with fastp, clones called with MiXCR, in-frame beta chains kept. Rows are unified per CDR3 protein, each entry keeping the most common DNA and genes. The V and J calls follow TCRdb's processing rather than the paper's. The sample table lists more than 650,000 distinct CDR3 sequences, roughly 15% of them with a count of one. The ten biggest clones cover roughly 10% of the sample.

Graves' hyperthyroidism was defined as stable when no progression to ophthalmopathy occurred over 18 months of follow-up. Hyperthyroidism patients were newly diagnosed, had a disease duration of under 2 months, and were aged 18 to 65 years. The study excluded patients with uncontrolled infections, other autoimmune diseases, pregnancy or lactation. Diagnoses were established on the basis of clinical symptoms, serum thyroxine and TRAb, thyroid ultrasound, and orbital computed tomography. PBMCs were separated from roughly 9.3 ml of fresh peripheral blood using Ficoll-Paque density gradient centrifugation. Total RNA was extracted using Trizol reagent, and RNA quality was assessed on an Agilent 2100 Bioanalyzer.

The sample consisted of blood. The sequence derives from a woman aged 18-29 years with Graves' hyperthyroidism. The V gene is TRBV5-1 and the J gene is TRBJ1-1, with TRBD1 as a weak D call on 5 bases. The DNA sequence is as follows: TGCGCCAGCAGCTTGGAGGTAGGGGCGAACACTGAAGCTTTCTTT. It codes for CASSLEVGANTEAFF.